This TCR beta chain stems from a study of regulatory T cells in long-lasting Graves disease. Study-wide results and caveats: Results may be inaccurate due to the small sample size. Persistent patients shared more public clonotypes (approximately 2,700) than newly diagnosed patients (approximately 960).

Time point: persistent/refractory GD, antithyroid drugs over 5 years with positive TRAb. TCR sequences were obtained from RNA taken from PBMCs. In this cohort, patients came from an endocrinology department located in Xi'an, China. In this sample, this clonotype turned up a few times. Antigen unknown. The CDR3 loop spans 16 amino acids. Unmatched junction bases numbered 5, after V lost 2 bases and J lost 1 base. The germline gives CDR1 MNHEY, CDR2 SVGEGT. To make TCR beta libraries, researchers used iRepertoire HTBI primers and Arm-PCR of CDR3 regions. MiXCR, run by TCRdb on the multiplex PCR reads, gives a single entry per CDR3 protein. The sample carries fewer than 400,000 distinct CDR3 sequences, around 21% recorded once.

The receptor was derived from a female donor with Graves disease. The chain links TRBV6-2 or TRBV6-3 to TRBJ1-3; 7 bases are shared with TRBD1. The input for sequencing was peripheral blood mononuclear cells (PBMCs), taken when the disease was refractory, from a patient treated with antithyroid drugs. The CDR3: CASSYINRGSGNTIYF. CDR3 nucleotide sequence: TGTGCCAGCAGTTACATTAACAGGGGTTCTGGAAACACCATATATTTT.